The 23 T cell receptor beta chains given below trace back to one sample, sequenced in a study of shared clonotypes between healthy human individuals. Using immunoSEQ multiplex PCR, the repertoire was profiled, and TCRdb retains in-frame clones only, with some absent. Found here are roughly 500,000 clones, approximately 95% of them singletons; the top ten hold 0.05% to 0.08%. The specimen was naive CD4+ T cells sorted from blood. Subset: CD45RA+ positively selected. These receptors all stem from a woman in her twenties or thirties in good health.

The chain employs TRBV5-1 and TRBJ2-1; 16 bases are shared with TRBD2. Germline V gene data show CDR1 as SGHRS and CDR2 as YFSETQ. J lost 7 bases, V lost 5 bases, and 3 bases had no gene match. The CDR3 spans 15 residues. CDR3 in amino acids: CASRSGLAGGNEQFF. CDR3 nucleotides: TGCGCCAGCAGATCGGGACTAGCGGGAGGGAATGAGCAGTTCTTC.

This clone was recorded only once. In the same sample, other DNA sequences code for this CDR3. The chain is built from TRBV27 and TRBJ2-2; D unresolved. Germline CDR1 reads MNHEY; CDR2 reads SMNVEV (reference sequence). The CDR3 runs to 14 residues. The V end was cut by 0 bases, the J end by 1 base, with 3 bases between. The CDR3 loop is CASSLSRNTGELFF. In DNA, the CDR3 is TGTGCCAGCAGTTTATCTCGGAACACCGGGGAGCTGTTTTTT.

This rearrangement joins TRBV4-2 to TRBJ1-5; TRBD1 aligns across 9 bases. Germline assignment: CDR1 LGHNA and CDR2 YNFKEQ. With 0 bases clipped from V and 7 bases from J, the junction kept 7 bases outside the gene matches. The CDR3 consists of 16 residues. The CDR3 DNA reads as TGTGCCAGCAGCCAAGAGGGACAGGGAAGGGGCCAGCCCCAGCATTTT. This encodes CASSQEGQGRGQPQHF.

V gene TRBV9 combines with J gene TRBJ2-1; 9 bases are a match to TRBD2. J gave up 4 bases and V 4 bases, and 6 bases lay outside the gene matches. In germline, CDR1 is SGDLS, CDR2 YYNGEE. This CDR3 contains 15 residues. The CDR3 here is CASSSSGSGYNEQFF. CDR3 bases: TGTGCCAGCAGCAGTAGCGGGAGTGGGTACAATGAGCAGTTCTTC.

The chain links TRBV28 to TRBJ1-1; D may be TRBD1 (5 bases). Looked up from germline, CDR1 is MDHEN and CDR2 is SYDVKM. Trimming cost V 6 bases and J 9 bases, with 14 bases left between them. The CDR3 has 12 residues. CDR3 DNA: TGTGCCAGCAGCCCTACGGCAGGGAAAGCTTTCTTT. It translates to CASSPTAGKAFF.

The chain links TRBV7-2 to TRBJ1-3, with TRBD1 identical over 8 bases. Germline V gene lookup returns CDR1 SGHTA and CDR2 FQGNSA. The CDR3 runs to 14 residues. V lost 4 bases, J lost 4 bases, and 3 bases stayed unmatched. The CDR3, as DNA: TGTGCCAGCAGCTCCCAGGGGGCGGGAAACACCATATATTTT. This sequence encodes CASSSQGAGNTIYF. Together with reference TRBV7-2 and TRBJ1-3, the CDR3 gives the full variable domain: GAGVSQSPSNKVTEKGKDVELRCDPISGHTALYWYRQSLGQGLEFLIYFQGNSAPDKSGLPSDRFSAERTGGSVSTLTIQRTQQEDSAVYLCASSSQGAGNTIYFGEGSWLTVV.

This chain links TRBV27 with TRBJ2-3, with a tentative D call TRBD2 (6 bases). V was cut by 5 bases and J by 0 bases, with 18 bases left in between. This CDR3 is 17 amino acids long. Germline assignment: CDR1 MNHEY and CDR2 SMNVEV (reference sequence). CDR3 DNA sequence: TGTGCCAGCAGTGACCTACTAGCACGCGCTAGCACAGATACGCAGTATTTT. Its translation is CASSDLLARASTDTQYF.

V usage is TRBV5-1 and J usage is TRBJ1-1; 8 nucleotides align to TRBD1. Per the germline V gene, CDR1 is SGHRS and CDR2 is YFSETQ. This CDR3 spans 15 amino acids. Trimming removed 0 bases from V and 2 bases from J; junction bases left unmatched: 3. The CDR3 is CASSLADRGNTEAFF. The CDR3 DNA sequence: TGCGCCAGCAGCTTGGCTGACAGGGGAAACACTGAAGCTTTCTTT.

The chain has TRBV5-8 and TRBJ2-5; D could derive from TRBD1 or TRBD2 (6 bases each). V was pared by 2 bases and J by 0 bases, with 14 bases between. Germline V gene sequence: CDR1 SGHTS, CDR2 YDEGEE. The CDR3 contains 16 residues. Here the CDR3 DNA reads TGTGCCAGCAGCTTTGGAGGGAGGACAGACCAAGAGACCCAGTACTTC. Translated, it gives CASSFGGRTDQETQYF.

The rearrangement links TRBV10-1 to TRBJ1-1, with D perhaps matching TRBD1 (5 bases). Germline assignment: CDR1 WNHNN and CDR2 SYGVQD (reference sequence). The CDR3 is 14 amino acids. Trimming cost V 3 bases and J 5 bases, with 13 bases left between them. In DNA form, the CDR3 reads TGCGCCAGCAGTGATGGGACCCCGTGGACTGAAGCTTTCTTT. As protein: CASSDGTPWTEAFF.

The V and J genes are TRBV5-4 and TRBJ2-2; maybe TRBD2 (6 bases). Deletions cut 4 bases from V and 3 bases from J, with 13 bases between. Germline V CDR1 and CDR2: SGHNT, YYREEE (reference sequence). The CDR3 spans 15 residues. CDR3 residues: CASSERLEDTGELFF. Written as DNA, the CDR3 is TGTGCCAGCAGCGAACGACTAGAAGACACCGGGGAGCTGTTTTTT.

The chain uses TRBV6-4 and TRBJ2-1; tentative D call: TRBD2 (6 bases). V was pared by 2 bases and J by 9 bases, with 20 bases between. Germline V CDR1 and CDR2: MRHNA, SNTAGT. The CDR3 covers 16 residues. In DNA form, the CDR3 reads TGTGCCAGCAGTGACATCCGGGACTCAACCCGGGGTGAGCAGTTCTTC. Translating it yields CASSDIRDSTRGEQFF.

In nucleotides, the CDR3 is TGCGCCAGCAGCCTTGAGACCACCGGGGAGCTGTTTTTT. It encodes CASSLETTGELFF. The V call is TRBV5-1, the J call TRBJ2-2; D uncertain. The CDR3 is 13 amino acids. In germline, CDR1 is SGHRS, CDR2 YFSETQ. The V and J ends lost 4 bases and 4 bases respectively, with 8 bases between them.

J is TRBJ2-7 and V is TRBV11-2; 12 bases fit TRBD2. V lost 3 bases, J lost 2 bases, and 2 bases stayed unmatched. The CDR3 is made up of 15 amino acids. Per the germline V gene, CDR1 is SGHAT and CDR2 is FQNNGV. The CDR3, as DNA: TGTGCCAGCAGCTTGGGACTAGCGGGCACCTACGAGCAGTACTTC. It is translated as CASSLGLAGTYEQYF.

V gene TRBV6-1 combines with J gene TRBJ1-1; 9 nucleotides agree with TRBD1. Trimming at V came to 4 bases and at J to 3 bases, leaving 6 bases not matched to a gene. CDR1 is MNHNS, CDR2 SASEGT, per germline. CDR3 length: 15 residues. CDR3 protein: CASSGTGAGHTEAFF. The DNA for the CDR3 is TGTGCCAGCAGTGGGACAGGGGCCGGCCACACTGAAGCTTTCTTT.

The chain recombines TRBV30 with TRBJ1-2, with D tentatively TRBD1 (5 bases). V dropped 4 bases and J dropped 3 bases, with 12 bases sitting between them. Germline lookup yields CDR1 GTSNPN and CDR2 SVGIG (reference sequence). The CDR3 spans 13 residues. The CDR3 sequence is CAWTGGPYYGYTF. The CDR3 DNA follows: TGTGCCTGGACGGGGGGTCCCTACTATGGCTACACCTTC. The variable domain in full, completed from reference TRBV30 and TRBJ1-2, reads SQTIHQWPATLVQPVGSPLSLECTVEGTSNPNLYWYRQAAGRGLQLLFYSVGIGQISSEVPQNLSASRPQDRQFILSSKKLLLSDSGFYLCAWTGGPYYGYTFGSGTRLTVV.

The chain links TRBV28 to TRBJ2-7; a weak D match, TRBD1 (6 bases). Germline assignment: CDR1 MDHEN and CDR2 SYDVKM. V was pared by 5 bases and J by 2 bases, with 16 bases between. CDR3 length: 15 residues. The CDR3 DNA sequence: TGTGCCAGCAGTCCCTACAGGGCCCTAACCTACGAGCAGTACTTC. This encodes CASSPYRALTYEQYF.

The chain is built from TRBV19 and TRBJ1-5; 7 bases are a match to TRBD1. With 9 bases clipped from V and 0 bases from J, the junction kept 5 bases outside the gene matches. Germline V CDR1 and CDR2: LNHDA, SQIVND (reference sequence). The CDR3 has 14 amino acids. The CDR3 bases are TGTGCCAGCAGACAGGGATATAGCAATCAGCCCCAGCATTTT. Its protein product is CASRQGYSNQPQHF.

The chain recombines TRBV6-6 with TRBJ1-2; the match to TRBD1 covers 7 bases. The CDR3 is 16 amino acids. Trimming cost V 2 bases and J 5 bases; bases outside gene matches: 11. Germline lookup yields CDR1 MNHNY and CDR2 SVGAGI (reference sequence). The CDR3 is CASSYEGRGRTYGYTF. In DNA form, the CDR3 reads TGTGCCAGCAGTTACGAGGGGAGGGGGCGAACTTATGGCTACACCTTC.

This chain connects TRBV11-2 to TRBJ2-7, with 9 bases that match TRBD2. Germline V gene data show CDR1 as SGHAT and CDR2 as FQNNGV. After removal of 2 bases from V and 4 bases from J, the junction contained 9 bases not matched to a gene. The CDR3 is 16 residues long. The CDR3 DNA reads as TGTGCCAGCAGCTTACACGCGGGGACTAGCAAGTACGAGCAGTACTTC. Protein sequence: CASSLHAGTSKYEQYF.

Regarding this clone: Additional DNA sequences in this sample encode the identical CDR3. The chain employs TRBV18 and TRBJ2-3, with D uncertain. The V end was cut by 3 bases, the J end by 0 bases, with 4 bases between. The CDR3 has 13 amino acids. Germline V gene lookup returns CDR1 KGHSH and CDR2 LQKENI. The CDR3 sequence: CASSPPSTDTQYF. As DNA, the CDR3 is TGTGCCAGCTCACCTCCAAGCACAGATACGCAGTATTTT.

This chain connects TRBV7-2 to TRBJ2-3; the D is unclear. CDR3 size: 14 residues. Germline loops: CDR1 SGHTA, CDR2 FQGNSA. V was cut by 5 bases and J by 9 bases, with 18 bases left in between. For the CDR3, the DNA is TGTGCCAGCAGCACTGCTGGTGGGATTACCACGCAGTATTTT. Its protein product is CASSTAGGITTQYF.

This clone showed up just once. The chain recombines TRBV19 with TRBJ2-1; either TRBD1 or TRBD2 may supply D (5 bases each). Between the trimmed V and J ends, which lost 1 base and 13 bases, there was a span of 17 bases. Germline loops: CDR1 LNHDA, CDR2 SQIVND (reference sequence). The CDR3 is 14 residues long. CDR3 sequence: CASSIADGASGQFF. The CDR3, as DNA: TGTGCCAGTAGTATAGCGGACGGGGCATCCGGACAGTTCTTC.